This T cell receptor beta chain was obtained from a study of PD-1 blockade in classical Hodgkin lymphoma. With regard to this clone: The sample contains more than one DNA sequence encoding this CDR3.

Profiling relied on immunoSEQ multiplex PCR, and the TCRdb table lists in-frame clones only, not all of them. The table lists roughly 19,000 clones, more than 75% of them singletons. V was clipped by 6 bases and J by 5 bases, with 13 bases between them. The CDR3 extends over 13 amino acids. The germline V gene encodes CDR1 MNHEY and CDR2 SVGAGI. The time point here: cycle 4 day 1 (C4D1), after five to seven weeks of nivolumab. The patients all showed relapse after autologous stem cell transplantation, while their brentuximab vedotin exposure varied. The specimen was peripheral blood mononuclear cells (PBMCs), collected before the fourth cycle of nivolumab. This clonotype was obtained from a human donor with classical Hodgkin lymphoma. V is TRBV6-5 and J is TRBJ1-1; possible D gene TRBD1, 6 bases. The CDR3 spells CASRPTGRTEAFF. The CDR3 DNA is TGTGCCAGCAGACCCACAGGGAGGACTGAAGCTTTCTTT.